Listed below are T cell receptor beta chains from one sample, sequenced in a study of T-cell reconstitution after alpha-beta-depleted transplantation in children. TCRdb reanalysed the PCR reads using MiXCR and keeps one entry per CDR3 protein. The top ten clones hold around 10% of a sample with around 250,000 distinct CDR3 sequences, 9.9% of them seen once. The starting material was PBMCs from the stem cell graft donor, obtained from the stem cell graft. Receptors were obtained from a human donor who donated a stem cell graft to a child with SCID. The CDR3 runs from the conserved cysteine through the conserved F or W. The D gene is left open where the match is weak. Clone sizes are given selectively: once, few, many, or a class where the clone is expanded.

D: -
J: TRBJ2-3
V: TRBV12-3/TRBV12-4
size: few
CDR3: CASSVQLADTQYF
DNA: TGTGCCAGCAGTGTCCAACTAGCAGATACGCAGTATTTT

D: -
J: TRBJ2-2
V: TRBV7-6
size: -
CDR3: CASTSQRLTGELFF
DNA: TGTGCCAGCACCTCACAGAGACTCACCGGGGAGCTGTTTTTT

D: TRBD2
J: TRBJ2-1
V: TRBV7-3
size: -
CDR3: CASSSGRVNEQFF
DNA: TGTGCCAGCAGCAGCGGGAGAGTCAATGAGCAGTTCTTC

D: -
J: TRBJ2-5
V: TRBV29-1
size: many
CDR3: CSVEVAAQETQYF
DNA: TGCAGCGTTGAAGTAGCGGCCCAAGAGACCCAGTACTTC

D: -
J: TRBJ2-7
V: TRBV6-1
size: few
CDR3: CASRKTWSSATYEQYF
DNA: TGTGCCAGCAGAAAAACTTGGTCCAGCGCCACCTACGAGCAGTACTTC

D: TRBD1
J: TRBJ1-2
V: TRBV29-1
size: few
CDR3: CSVEDDRGMRYGYTF
DNA: TGCAGCGTTGAAGACGACAGGGGGATGCGCTATGGCTACACCTTC

D: -
J: TRBJ1-2
V: TRBV12-3/TRBV12-4
size: few
CDR3: CASSPQGIGNGYTF
DNA: TGTGCCAGCAGTCCCCAGGGCATCGGGAATGGCTACACCTTC

D: TRBD2
J: TRBJ2-5
V: TRBV9
size: few
CDR3: CASSAGLAAYQETQYF
DNA: TGTGCCAGCAGCGCTGGACTAGCAGCGTACCAAGAGACCCAGTACTTC

D: -
J: TRBJ2-5
V: TRBV29-1
size: few
CDR3: CSVPRAPEETQYF
DNA: TGCAGCGTACCCCGCGCGCCTGAAGAGACCCAGTACTTC

D: TRBD2
J: TRBJ2-3
V: TRBV6-5
size: -
CDR3: CASSLGLARGWDTQYF
DNA: TGTGCCAGCAGTTTGGGACTAGCGCGGGGCTGGGATACGCAGTATTTT

D: -
J: TRBJ1-6
V: TRBV11-3
size: few
CDR3: CASSTDSVSPLHF
DNA: TGTGCCAGCTCTACAGATTCGGTTTCACCCCTCCACTTT

D: -
J: TRBJ1-2
V: TRBV6-1
size: -
CDR3: CASSGFGYTF
DNA: TGTGCCAGCAGTGGGTTTGGCTACACCTTC

D: TRBD1
J: TRBJ2-3
V: TRBV7-8
size: -
CDR3: CASRDRGDTQYF
DNA: TGTGCCAGCAGGGACAGGGGAGATACGCAGTATTTT

D: -
J: TRBJ2-7
V: TRBV28
size: -
CDR3: CASSQGAFGEQYF
DNA: TGTGCCAGCAGCCAAGGGGCCTTTGGCGAGCAGTACTTC

D: -
J: TRBJ2-5
V: TRBV5-5
size: -
CDR3: CASSLSGASETQYF
DNA: TGTGCCAGCAGCTTGTCAGGGGCTAGTGAGACCCAGTACTTC

D: -
J: TRBJ2-1
V: TRBV19
size: -
CDR3: CASSIGVTNEQFF
DNA: TGTGCCAGTAGTATAGGCGTCACCAATGAGCAGTTCTTC

D: -
J: TRBJ2-1
V: TRBV9
size: few
CDR3: CASSDPVSSYNEQFF
DNA: TGTGCCAGCAGCGATCCGGTGAGCAGCTACAATGAGCAGTTCTTC

D: -
J: TRBJ2-3
V: TRBV5-1
size: -
CDR3: CASSWGSREIADTQYF
DNA: TGCGCCAGCAGCTGGGGCTCGAGGGAAATCGCAGATACGCAGTATTTT

D: -
J: TRBJ2-5
V: TRBV9
size: many
CDR3: CASSVDPPDGGKETQYF
DNA: TGTGCCAGCAGCGTCGATCCACCGGACGGAGGAAAAGAGACCCAGTACTTC

D: TRBD2
J: TRBJ2-3
V: TRBV20-1
size: -
CDR3: CSAQGAGGFADTQYF
DNA: TGCAGTGCTCAAGGGGCGGGGGGATTCGCAGATACGCAGTATTTT

D: -
J: TRBJ2-7
V: TRBV7-9
size: many
CDR3: CASTYGEVEQYF
DNA: TGTGCCAGCACTTATGGGGAAGTTGAGCAGTACTTC

D: -
J: TRBJ2-1
V: TRBV7-9
size: -
CDR3: CASSLGPGAEQFF
DNA: TGTGCCAGCAGCTTGGGGCCGGGGGCTGAGCAGTTCTTC

D: -
J: TRBJ1-4
V: TRBV6-5
size: few
CDR3: CASSKGREKLFF
DNA: TGTGCCAGCAGTAAGGGGCGGGAAAAACTGTTTTTT

D: -
J: TRBJ2-4
V: TRBV10-1
size: few
CDR3: CASSDSSPWAKNIQYF
DNA: TGCGCCAGCAGTGACAGCAGCCCATGGGCCAAAAACATTCAGTACTTC

D: -
J: TRBJ2-2
V: TRBV5-1
size: few
CDR3: CASSLVGVRTGELFF
DNA: TGCGCCAGCAGCTTGGTAGGGGTGCGCACCGGGGAGCTGTTTTTT

D: -
J: TRBJ2-7
V: TRBV15
size: few
CDR3: CATSEGLEVYF
DNA: TGTGCCACCAGCGAGGGCCTCGAGGTGTACTTC

D: -
J: TRBJ1-6
V: TRBV2
size: -
CDR3: CATSRRQADNSPLHF
DNA: TGTGCCACCTCCCGAAGACAGGCCGATAATTCACCCCTCCACTTT

D: -
J: TRBJ2-5
V: TRBV9
size: few
CDR3: CASSVGTQETQYF
DNA: TGTGCCAGCAGCGTGGGGACTCAAGAGACCCAGTACTTC

D: TRBD2
J: TRBJ2-1
V: TRBV27
size: -
CDR3: CASSFGGGANEQFF
DNA: TGTGCCAGCAGTTTTGGCGGGGGGGCTAATGAGCAGTTCTTC

D: -
J: TRBJ2-1
V: TRBV9
size: few
CDR3: CASSVEGGDEQFF
DNA: TGTGCCAGCAGCGTGGAAGGGGGGGACGAGCAGTTCTTC

D: -
J: TRBJ2-3
V: TRBV9
size: -
CDR3: CASSAGTTYTDTQYF
DNA: TGTGCCAGCAGCGCGGGGACAACATACACAGATACGCAGTATTTT

D: -
J: TRBJ2-1
V: TRBV25-1
size: -
CDR3: CASSDFNSGSSYNEQFF
DNA: TGTGCCAGCAGTGATTTTAATAGCGGTAGCTCCTACAATGAGCAGTTCTTC

D: -
J: TRBJ2-3
V: TRBV5-1
size: few
CDR3: CASSLDISDTSTDTQYF
DNA: TGCGCCAGCAGCTTGGATATATCGGACACATCCACAGATACGCAGTATTTT

D: -
J: TRBJ2-2
V: TRBV27
size: many
CDR3: CASSLALASPTGELFF
DNA: TGTGCCAGCAGTTTGGCGTTGGCCAGCCCCACCGGGGAGCTGTTTTTT

D: -
J: TRBJ2-1
V: TRBV4-1
size: few
CDR3: CASSQAGARGEQFF
DNA: TGCGCCAGCAGCCAAGCCGGGGCTAGGGGTGAGCAGTTCTTC

D: TRBD2
J: TRBJ2-5
V: TRBV10-1
size: many
CDR3: CASSGSLADGETQYF
DNA: TGCGCCAGCAGCGGGAGTCTAGCGGATGGAGAGACCCAGTACTTC

D: -
J: TRBJ2-7
V: TRBV5-1
size: -
CDR3: CASSFFEGEQYF
DNA: TGCGCCAGCAGCTTCTTCGAGGGCGAGCAGTACTTC

D: -
J: TRBJ2-5
V: TRBV6-1
size: -
CDR3: CASCPGGMETQYF
DNA: TGTGCCAGCTGCCCGGGGGGCATGGAGACCCAGTACTTC

D: -
J: TRBJ1-3
V: TRBV29-1
size: -
CDR3: CSGRNGNTIYF
DNA: TGCAGCGGAAGAAACGGAAACACCATATATTTT

D: -
J: TRBJ1-5
V: TRBV10-2
size: -
CDR3: CASSQGGLQPQHF
DNA: TGCGCCAGCAGCCAGGGTGGTTTGCAGCCCCAGCATTTT

D: -
J: TRBJ2-7
V: TRBV9
size: many
CDR3: CASSVGIASHYEQYF
DNA: TGTGCCAGCAGCGTAGGAATAGCATCTCACTACGAGCAGTACTTC

D: TRBD1
J: TRBJ2-1
V: TRBV6-1
size: -
CDR3: CASSELRDRGGNEQFF
DNA: TGTGCCAGCAGTGAGCTCCGGGACAGGGGAGGTAATGAGCAGTTCTTC

D: -
J: TRBJ1-2
V: TRBV12-3/TRBV12-4
size: few
CDR3: CASSLYQNYGYTF
DNA: TGTGCCAGCAGTTTATACCAAAACTATGGCTACACCTTC

D: -
J: TRBJ2-1
V: TRBV6-5
size: -
CDR3: CASSYSWRRGVVSNEQFF
DNA: TGTGCCAGCAGTTACTCGTGGAGGCGTGGTGTTGTGTCGAATGAGCAGTTCTTC

D: -
J: TRBJ1-2
V: TRBV5-1
size: many
CDR3: CASSLDSINYGYTF
DNA: TGCGCCAGCAGCCTAGACAGTATTAACTATGGCTACACCTTC

D: TRBD1
J: TRBJ2-1
V: TRBV19
size: few
CDR3: CASSDRGHEQFF
DNA: TGTGCCAGTAGCGACAGGGGGCATGAGCAGTTCTTC

D: TRBD1
J: TRBJ2-1
V: TRBV9
size: -
CDR3: CASSVVGGPDEQFF
DNA: TGTGCCAGCAGCGTAGTAGGGGGCCCGGATGAGCAGTTCTTC

D: TRBD1
J: TRBJ1-6
V: TRBV6-1
size: -
CDR3: CASRIGTGRESPLHF
DNA: TGTGCCAGCCGAATAGGGACAGGTCGGGAATCACCCCTCCACTTT

D: TRBD1
J: TRBJ2-3
V: TRBV6-1
size: many
CDR3: CASSALRTGISTDTQYF
DNA: TGTGCCAGCAGTGCCCTTAGGACAGGAATAAGCACAGATACGCAGTATTTT

D: TRBD1
J: TRBJ2-7
V: TRBV7-7
size: -
CDR3: CASSSNDRAYEQYF
DNA: TGTGCCAGCAGCTCCAATGACAGGGCGTACGAGCAGTACTTC

D: -
J: TRBJ2-7
V: TRBV5-6
size: many
CDR3: CASSLGDGAYEQYF
DNA: TGTGCCAGCAGCTTGGGAGACGGAGCCTACGAGCAGTACTTC

D: -
J: TRBJ2-2
V: TRBV10-2
size: -
CDR3: CASSGLWVGGELFF
DNA: TGCGCCAGCAGTGGACTTTGGGTAGGGGGGGAGCTGTTTTTT

D: -
J: TRBJ2-7
V: TRBV5-1
size: -
CDR3: CASSLYRGEQYF
DNA: TGCGCCAGCAGCTTATACCGAGGCGAGCAGTACTTC

D: -
J: TRBJ2-3
V: TRBV9
size: many
CDR3: CASSVGGGSRTDTQYF
DNA: TGTGCCAGCAGCGTAGGAGGGGGGAGCCGCACAGATACGCAGTATTTT

D: -
J: TRBJ1-1
V: TRBV5-1
size: -
CDR3: CASREGSPVNTEAFF
DNA: TGCGCCAGCAGGGAGGGGAGCCCGGTGAACACTGAAGCTTTCTTT

D: -
J: TRBJ2-7
V: TRBV28
size: -
CDR3: CASSFRQLGRDEQYF
DNA: TGTGCCAGCAGTTTTCGACAGTTAGGACGCGACGAGCAGTACTTC

D: -
J: TRBJ2-7
V: TRBV7-7
size: many
CDR3: CASSLMGAGEQYF
DNA: TGTGCCAGCAGCTTAATGGGGGCGGGGGAGCAGTACTTC

D: -
J: TRBJ2-2
V: TRBV12-3/TRBV12-4
size: few
CDR3: CASSPALSGTGELFF
DNA: TGTGCCAGCAGTCCAGCCTTATCGGGCACCGGGGAGCTGTTTTTT

D: -
J: TRBJ2-1
V: TRBV3-1
size: many
CDR3: CASSSRDPRTYNEQFF
DNA: TGTGCCAGCAGCTCTCGGGACCCCCGTACCTACAATGAGCAGTTCTTC